This TCR beta chain was recorded in a study of T cell repertoires in cytomegalovirus infection. As for the study in general: Signatures in public TCR beta sequences pointed to both CMV infection and matching HLA type.

The CDR3 is 16 amino acids. The V and J ends lost 1 base and 4 bases, in that order; junction bases with no gene match: 7. Germline values: CDR1 SGHTA, CDR2 FQGTGA. Ten or more counts support this clonotype. Its matching antigen is unknown. Study-level results: Frequencies of public TCR beta families were cumulated, and this identified carriers of CMV plus the relevant HLA. CMV-specific TCR beta clonotypes restricted by HLA-C dominated the ex vivo response.

Using its own MiXCR run on the reads, TCRdb lists one record per CDR3 protein. The sample records 200,000 to 300,000 distinct CDR3 sequences, about 13% being singletons. The chain has TRBV7-3 and TRBJ2-1; TRBD2 matches at 7 bases. Sequenced: PBMCs. The source of this sequence is a human donor in good health (CMV status not recorded). Some clones in this sample may be carry-over from other donors' samples. For the CDR3, the DNA is TGTGCCAGCAGCTTAAGGTCAGGGACTACGTACAATGAGCAGTTCTTC. Its translation: CASSLRSGTTYNEQFF.